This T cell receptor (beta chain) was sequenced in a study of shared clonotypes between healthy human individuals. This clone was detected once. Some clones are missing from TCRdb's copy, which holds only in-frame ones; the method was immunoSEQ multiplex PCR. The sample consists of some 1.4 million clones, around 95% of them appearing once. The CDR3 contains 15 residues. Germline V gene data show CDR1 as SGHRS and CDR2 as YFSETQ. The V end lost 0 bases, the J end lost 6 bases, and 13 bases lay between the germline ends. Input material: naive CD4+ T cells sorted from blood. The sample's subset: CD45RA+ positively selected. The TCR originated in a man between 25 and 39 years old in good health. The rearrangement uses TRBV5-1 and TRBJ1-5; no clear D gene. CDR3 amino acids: CASSLEGNRGQPQHF. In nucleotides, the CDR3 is TGCGCCAGCAGCTTGGAAGGGAACAGAGGTCAGCCCCAGCATTTT.